This TCR beta chain originates from a study of shared clonotypes between healthy human individuals. Study-level information: Ranging from 18 to 49 in age, donors were a couple of women and three men.

The sample holds one count of this clone. Antigen specificity is unknown. The same CDR3 arises from other DNA sequences in this sample as well. Study-wide results and limits: The diversity represented, both genetic and in exposure history, was limited by few donors. In contrast to clonotypes shared by all four donors, non-shared clonotypes had lower generation probabilities.

The authors distributed each subset's genomic DNA evenly over several immunoSEQ plates. The table came from immunoSEQ multiplex PCR; TCRdb's copy has only in-frame clones and leaves some out. The sample lists roughly 2.4 million clones, approximately 94% occurring once. Material for sequencing was naive CD4+ T cells sorted from blood. As to subset: CD45RA+ positively selected. This TCR derives from a man aged 18-30 years in good health.

The DNA for the CDR3 is TGTGCCTGGAGTGTGTCTAGCGGCTCCTACGAGCAGTACTTC. This encodes CAWSVSSGSYEQYF. The chain uses TRBV30 and TRBJ2-7; 7 nucleotides agree with TRBD2. The V segment lost 0 bases and the J segment 0 bases; nucleotides outside the gene matches: 2. The CDR3 has 14 amino acids. Germline CDR1 and CDR2: GTSNPN and SVGIG (reference sequence).